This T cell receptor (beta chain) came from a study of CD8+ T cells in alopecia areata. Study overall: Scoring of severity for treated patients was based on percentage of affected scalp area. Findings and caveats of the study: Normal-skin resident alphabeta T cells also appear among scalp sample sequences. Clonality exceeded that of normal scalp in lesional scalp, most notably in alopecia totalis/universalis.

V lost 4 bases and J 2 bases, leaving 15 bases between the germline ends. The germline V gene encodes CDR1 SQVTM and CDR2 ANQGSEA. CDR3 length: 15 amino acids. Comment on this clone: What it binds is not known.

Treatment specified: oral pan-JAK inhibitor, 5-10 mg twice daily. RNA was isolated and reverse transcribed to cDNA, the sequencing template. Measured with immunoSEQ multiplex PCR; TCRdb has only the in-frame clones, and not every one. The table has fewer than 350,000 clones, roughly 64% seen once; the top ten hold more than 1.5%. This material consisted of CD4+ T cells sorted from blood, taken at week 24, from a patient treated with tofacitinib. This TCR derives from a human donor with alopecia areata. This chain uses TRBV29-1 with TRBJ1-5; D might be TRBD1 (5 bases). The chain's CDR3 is CSVGGGVGGNQPQHF. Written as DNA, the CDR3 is TGCAGCGTTGGGGGGGGAGTGGGAGGCAATCAGCCCCAGCATTTT.